A selection of T cell receptor beta chains follows, all from one sample in a study of T-cell reconstitution after alpha-beta-depleted transplantation in children. Using its own MiXCR run on the PCR reads, TCRdb lists one record per CDR3 protein. The table has around 270,000 distinct CDR3 sequences, just over 7.5% seen once. Sequenced here: peripheral blood, sampled 360 days after TCRalphabeta/CD19-depleted stem cell transplant. Receptors were obtained from a female patient aged 2-10 years who had a stem cell transplant for Fanconi anemia, so the T cells may come from the graft donor. Both conserved end residues are part of each CDR3. Fields, in order: V gene, clone size, D gene, J gene, CDR3 DNA, CDR3 protein. A D gene is named only where the DNA matches it firmly. The size field is filled for only some rows; it gives once, few, many or a size class.

>TRBV4-3|.|TRBD1|TRBJ1-5
TGCGCCAGCAGCCAAGATCCAGGACAGGCCTATAGCAATCAGCCCCAGCATTTT
CASSQDPGQAYSNQPQHF
>TRBV28|few|TRBD1|TRBJ1-5
TGTGCCAGCAGTTTATTCCCCTTCCCGACAGGGAGGAGCAATCAGCCCCAGCATTTT
CASSLFPFPTGRSNQPQHF
>TRBV19|few|.|TRBJ1-5
TGTGCCAGTAGCTACCCCGGGGGGGCCCAGCATTTT
CASSYPGGAQHF
>TRBV6-1|.|.|TRBJ1-2
TGTGCCAGCTCCCGGCAGGTTACCAATGGCTACACCTTC
CASSRQVTNGYTF
>TRBV10-3|.|TRBD1|TRBJ1-6
TGTGCCATCAGTGAGGGTAAGGGACAGGGGTCTTCACCCCTCCACTTT
CAISEGKGQGSSPLHF
>TRBV28|many|TRBD1|TRBJ1-1
TGTGCCAGCAGTGCGACGACAGGGATGAACACTGAAGCTTTCTTT
CASSATTGMNTEAFF
>TRBV3-1|once|TRBD2|TRBJ2-7
TGTGCCATCAGCCAAGTTGGACTAGCCCCCTACGAGCAGTACTTC
CAISQVGLAPYEQYF
>TRBV11-3|few|.|TRBJ2-1
TGTGCCAGCAGCCCGGGACTTCGGGGTAGGACAAATGAGCAGTTCTTC
CASSPGLRGRTNEQFF
>TRBV5-1|.|.|TRBJ2-1
TGCGCCAGCAGCAAGACGGGCTACAATGAGCAGTTCTTC
CASSKTGYNEQFF
>TRBV9|few|TRBD2|TRBJ2-7
TGTGCCAGCAGCGTAGCCGCTAGCGGGAGATTGAGCGAGCAGTACTTC
CASSVAASGRLSEQYF
>TRBV6-5|many|.|TRBJ2-7
TGTGCCAGCAGCCGAGGAATCTTTGAGGAGTACGAGCAGTACTTC
CASSRGIFEEYEQYF
>TRBV30|.|.|TRBJ1-1
TGTGCCTGGAAAGGCGCGAACCGGCGTGAAGCTTTCTTT
CAWKGANRREAFF
>TRBV5-1|many|TRBD1|TRBJ2-2
TGCGCCAGCAGCTTGATGGACAGGGGTATGGCGAACACCGGGGAGCTGTTTTTT
CASSLMDRGMANTGELFF
>TRBV28|many|.|TRBJ1-3
TGTGCCAGCAGCTTCGGAGGACGAGGGCCTTCTGGAAACACCATATATTTT
CASSFGGRGPSGNTIYF
>TRBV30|.|.|TRBJ2-7
TGTGCCTGGAGTCCCAGGGCCTACGAGCAGTACTTC
CAWSPRAYEQYF
>TRBV20-1|many|TRBD2|TRBJ2-2
TGCAGTGCTTATACTCCGGGACTAGGGAACACCGGGGAGCTGTTTTTT
CSAYTPGLGNTGELFF
>TRBV12-3/TRBV12-4|many|.|TRBJ1-6
TGTGCCAGCAGTCACTCAGGGGACATGAGGTCACCCCTCCACTTT
CASSHSGDMRSPLHF
>TRBV7-9|few|.|TRBJ1-5
TGTGCCAGCAGCCTCACCGGGGGGCTTGAACAGCCCCAGCATTTT
CASSLTGGLEQPQHF
>TRBV7-9|many|TRBD2|TRBJ2-3
TGTGCCAGCAGCCTGACTAGCGGGAGGAGCACAGATACGCAGTATTTT
CASSLTSGRSTDTQYF
>TRBV20-1|many|TRBD2|TRBJ2-3
TGCAGTGCTAGAGGGACCGGGACTAGAAAGCCAGATACGCAGTATTTT
CSARGTGTRKPDTQYF
>TRBV7-9|.|.|TRBJ2-7
TGTGCCAGCAGCTTAAAACTTTCCTACGAGCAGTACTTC
CASSLKLSYEQYF
>TRBV5-1|many|.|TRBJ1-1
TGCGCCAGCAGCTTGGCCGGGTCCGCGACTGAAGCTTTCTTT
CASSLAGSATEAFF
>TRBV7-2|many|.|TRBJ1-2
TGTGCCAGCAGCGTTCAGGGGTATGGCTACACCTTC
CASSVQGYGYTF
>TRBV5-5|.|.|TRBJ1-1
TGTGCCAGCAGCCGCTGGTACACTGAAGCTTTCTTT
CASSRWYTEAFF
>TRBV5-6|many|.|TRBJ2-2
TGTGCCAGCAGCTTCCTCGGGACACCGAACACCGGGGAGCTGTTTTTT
CASSFLGTPNTGELFF
>TRBV29-1|many|.|TRBJ2-7
TGCAGCGTTGAAGATGCTCGGGGACATCTCTACGAGCAGTACTTC
CSVEDARGHLYEQYF
>TRBV7-9|.|.|TRBJ2-3
TGTGCCAGCAGCTCCCTGGACGAATACACAGATACGCAGTATTTT
CASSSLDEYTDTQYF
>TRBV24-1|.|.|TRBJ2-1
TGTGCCACCAGTGATTCCGTACACAATGAGCAGTTCTTC
CATSDSVHNEQFF
>TRBV6-5|few|TRBD2|TRBJ2-1
TGTGCCAGCAGCCCCTCGAGACTAGCGGGGGGCCGGATGGATGAGCAGTTCTTC
CASSPSRLAGGRMDEQFF
>TRBV28|.|TRBD1|TRBJ2-6
TGTGCCAGCAGTCCCCGACAGGGGGCCACTGGGGCCAACGTCCTGACTTTC
CASSPRQGATGANVLTF
>TRBV5-1|many|.|TRBJ2-2
TGCGCCAGCAGCTCATACGGGTACGGTCGAGGCGGGGAGCTGTTTTTT
CASSSYGYGRGGELFF
>TRBV25-1|many|TRBD1|TRBJ2-3
TGTGCCAGCAGTGACCGAGACAGGGGGAACACAGATACGCAGTATTTT
CASSDRDRGNTDTQYF
>TRBV5-1|few|TRBD1|TRBJ2-1
TGCGCCAGCAGCTACAACACGAGAATCGGGACAGCCTACAATGAGCAGTTCTTC
CASSYNTRIGTAYNEQFF
>TRBV18|many|.|TRBJ2-1
TGTGCCAGCTCACCGCAAGTGAATGAGCAGTTCTTC
CASSPQVNEQFF
>TRBV2|many|.|TRBJ1-6
TGTGCCAGCAGTGAACAAAGGCAGCTGAATTCACCCCTCCACTTT
CASSEQRQLNSPLHF
>TRBV5-1|.|.|TRBJ1-2
TGCGCCAGCAGCCTCCCGACAGAGAACTATGGCTACACCTTC
CASSLPTENYGYTF
>TRBV4-1|many|.|TRBJ2-7
TGCGCCAGCAGCCAAGTGCAGGGGCGAGCCTACGAGCAGTACTTC
CASSQVQGRAYEQYF
>TRBV10-3|many|.|TRBJ1-5
TGTGCCATCAGGGCAGGGAGCAATCAGCCCCAGCATTTT
CAIRAGSNQPQHF
>TRBV5-1|many|.|TRBJ2-3
TGCGCCAGCAGCTTGAGCCGTGAATCAGATACGCAGTATTTT
CASSLSRESDTQYF
>TRBV6-1|.|.|TRBJ1-5
TGTGCCAGCAGTGATGTGATCCTCGGCAATCAGCCCCAGCATTTT
CASSDVILGNQPQHF
>TRBV6-5|many|.|TRBJ1-6
TGTGCCAGCAGTTACCGACAGGACAGTTCACCCCTCCACTTT
CASSYRQDSSPLHF
>TRBV6-2/TRBV6-3|few|.|TRBJ1-2
TGTGCCAGCAGTTACCATGGGGTTCGAAATGGCTACACCTTC
CASSYHGVRNGYTF
>TRBV6-1|many|.|TRBJ2-1
TGTGCCAGCAGGCCTCATTACTATATGGATGAGCAGTTCTTC
CASRPHYYMDEQFF